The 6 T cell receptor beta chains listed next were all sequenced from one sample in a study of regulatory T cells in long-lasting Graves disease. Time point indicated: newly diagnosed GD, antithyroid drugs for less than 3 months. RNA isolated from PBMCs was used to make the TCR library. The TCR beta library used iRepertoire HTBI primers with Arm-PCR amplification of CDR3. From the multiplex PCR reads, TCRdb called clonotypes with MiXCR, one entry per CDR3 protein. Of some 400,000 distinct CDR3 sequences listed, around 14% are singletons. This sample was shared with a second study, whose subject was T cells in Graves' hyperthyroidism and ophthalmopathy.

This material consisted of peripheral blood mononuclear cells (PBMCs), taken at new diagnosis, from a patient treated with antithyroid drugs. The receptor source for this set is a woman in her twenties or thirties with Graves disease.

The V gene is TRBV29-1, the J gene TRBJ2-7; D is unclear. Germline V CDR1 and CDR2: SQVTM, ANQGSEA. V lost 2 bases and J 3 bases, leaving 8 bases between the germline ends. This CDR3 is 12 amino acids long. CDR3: CSVEKGNYEQYF. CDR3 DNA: TGCAGCGTTGAAAAAGGCAACTACGAGCAGTACTTC.

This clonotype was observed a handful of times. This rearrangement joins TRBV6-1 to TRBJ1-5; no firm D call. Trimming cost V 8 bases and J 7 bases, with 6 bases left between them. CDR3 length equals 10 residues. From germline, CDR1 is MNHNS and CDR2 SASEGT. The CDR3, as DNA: TGTGCCAGCGGGTTCCAGCCCCAGCATTTT. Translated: CASGFQPQHF.

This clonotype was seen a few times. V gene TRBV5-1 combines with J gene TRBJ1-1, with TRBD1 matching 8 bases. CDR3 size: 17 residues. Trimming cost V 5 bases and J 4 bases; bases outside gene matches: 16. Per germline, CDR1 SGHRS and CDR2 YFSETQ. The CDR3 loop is CASRGGQANITGTEAFF. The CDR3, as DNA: TGCGCCAGCAGGGGGGGACAGGCGAATATAACTGGCACTGAAGCTTTCTTT.

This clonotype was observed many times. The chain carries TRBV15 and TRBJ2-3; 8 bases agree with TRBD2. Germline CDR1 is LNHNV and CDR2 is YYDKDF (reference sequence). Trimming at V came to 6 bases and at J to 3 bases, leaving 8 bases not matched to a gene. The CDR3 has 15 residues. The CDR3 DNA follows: TGTGCCACCAGAGCGGGAGATGGGTTAACAGATACGCAGTATTTT. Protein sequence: CATRAGDGLTDTQYF.

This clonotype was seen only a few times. In nucleotides, the CDR3 is TGTGCCAGCACCCCTAGGGGGGCTAGCGGGATGGGGAATGAGCAGTTCTTC. Its translation: CASTPRGASGMGNEQFF. This chain uses TRBV2 with TRBJ2-1; 9 bases are shared with TRBD2. J was trimmed by 7 bases and V by 7 bases; bases with no gene match: 17. This CDR3 contains 17 residues. Germline V gives CDR1 SNHLY, CDR2 FYNNEI.

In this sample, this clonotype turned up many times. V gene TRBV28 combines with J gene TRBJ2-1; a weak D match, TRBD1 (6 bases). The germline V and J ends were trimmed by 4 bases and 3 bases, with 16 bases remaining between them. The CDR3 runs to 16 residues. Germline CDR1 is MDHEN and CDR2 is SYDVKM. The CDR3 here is CASSSSGRGNYNEQFF. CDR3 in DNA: TGTGCCAGCAGTTCCAGTGGTAGGGGGAACTACAATGAGCAGTTCTTC.